This T cell receptor beta chain derives from a study of cytomegalovirus exposure and HLA in healthy donors. On the study more broadly: The same platform was used for the approximately 120 validation repertoires as for the approximately 630 first-cohort repertoires, as reported in a later analysis. Study observations and caveats: Researchers counted 164 TCR beta chains as cytomegalovirus-associated.

CDR3 length equals 13 residues. V shed 1 base and J shed 4 bases, with 7 bases lying between them. Germline V gives CDR1 MNHEY, CDR2 SVGAGI. Here immunoSEQ multiplex PCR was the method, and the copy in TCRdb shows in-frame clones only, minus some. The repertoire consists of about 260,000 clones, with less than 95% occurring once and the leading ten covering approximately 3.1%. There are a few counts of this clone. Its antigen is still unknown. The sequence was collected from a woman aged 25 to 39 in good health and CMV-seronegative. Material for sequencing was PBMCs. The chain is built from TRBV6-5 and TRBJ1-2, with D uncertain. CDR3 bases: TGTGCCAGCAGTTACTTCGGGTCCTATGGCTACACCTTC. It translates to CASSYFGSYGYTF.